The 23 T cell receptor beta chains listed next were all sequenced from one sample in a study of blood T cells in healthy people across ages. It was with a sample-barcoded 5' primer and a J-beta primer mix that a second PCR of about 6 to 12 cycles was run. TCRdb analysed the 5' RACE reads with MiXCR anew, one entry per CDR3 protein. The data hold hundreds of thousands of distinct CDR3 sequences, with roughly 44% observed a single time. The sample consisted of blood. Receptor source: a man aged 60-69 years in good health.

This clonotype was detected many times. The chain links TRBV6-2 or TRBV6-3 to TRBJ2-1; 12 bases agree with TRBD2. V shed 9 bases and J 3 bases; nucleotides not matched to a gene: 3. Germline V lookup: CDR1 MNHEY, CDR2 SVGEGT. This CDR3 contains 14 residues. This chain's CDR3 is CASRTSGVYNEQFF. CDR3 DNA sequence: TGTGCCAGTAGGACTAGCGGGGTCTACAATGAGCAGTTCTTC.

This rearrangement joins TRBV20-1 to TRBJ2-5, with TRBD2 matching 8 bases. The DNA end favors TRBJ2-7, so the J call may be wrong. The CDR3 consists of 23 residues. Germline assignment: CDR1 DFQATT and CDR2 SNEGSKA (reference sequence). The CDR3, as DNA: TGCAGTGCTCCTTTGGCGGGGGGCAAAATCACAGATACGCACAAGACAGGCCCCCACGAGCAGTACTTC. Its protein is CSAPLAGGKITDTHKTGPHEQYF.

V is TRBV6-2 or TRBV6-3 and J is TRBJ1-6; no definite D call. Trimming pared 2 bases from V and 10 bases from J, leaving 12 bases between. The germline gives CDR1 MNHEY, CDR2 SVGEGT. The CDR3 is 14 amino acids. The CDR3 sequence is CASSYRDQNSPLHF. For the CDR3, the DNA is TGTGCCAGCAGTTACCGGGATCAGAACTCACCCCTCCACTTT.

A note on this clonotype: Since the CDR3 does not end with the conserved phenylalanine or tryptophan, this likely comes from a read error. The rearrangement uses TRBV6-5 and TRBJ2-2, with TRBD1 matching 7 bases. CDR3 length: 14 residues. J was trimmed by 4 bases and V by 5 bases; bases with no gene match: 4. CDR1 and CDR2 (germline): MNHEY, SVGAGI. The CDR3 region has the DNA TGTGCCAGCAGTCCCGGGACAGTCACCGGGGAGCTGTTTTAT. Translation: CASSPGTVTGELFY.

The chain links TRBV20-1 to TRBJ2-3; TRBD1 matches 7 bases. Germline CDR1 is DFQATT and CDR2 is SNEGSKA (reference sequence). The CDR3 runs to 15 residues. Trimming cost V 2 bases and J 0 bases; bases outside gene matches: 5. This chain's CDR3 is CSARKTGPSTDTQYF. The CDR3 DNA follows: TGCAGTGCTAGAAAGACAGGGCCTAGCACAGATACGCAGTATTTT.

The sample holds one count of this clonotype. V gene TRBV2 combines with J gene TRBJ2-2; 7 nucleotides align to TRBD2. Germline assignment: CDR1 SNHLY and CDR2 FYNNEI. The CDR3 has 13 amino acids. CDR3 sequence: CALGERGNGELFF. As DNA, the CDR3 is TGTGCTCTCGGGGAGCGGGGTAACGGGGAGCTGTTTTTT.

The chain recombines TRBV20-1 with TRBJ1-5; weak D call: TRBD1 (5 bases). From germline, CDR1 is DFQATT and CDR2 SNEGSKA (reference sequence). The CDR3 loop spans 14 amino acids. The ends were cut back, 1 base at V and 4 bases at J, with 11 bases in the middle. Written as DNA, the CDR3 is TGCAGTGCTAGAGTCGCAGGGTCGAATCAGCCCCAGCATTTT. Amino acids: CSARVAGSNQPQHF.

About this clonotype itself: A read error may explain this, as a much larger clone is one base away. This sequence joins TRBV7-6 and TRBJ1-5; 7 bases align to TRBD1. This CDR3 is 15 amino acids long. The V gene's germline CDR1 is SGHVS and CDR2 FNYEAQ. V gave up 1 base and J gave up 6 bases; unmatched junction bases: 6. The CDR3, as DNA: TGTGCCAGCAGCTTAGGAAACAGGGGTAGTCAGCCCCAGCATTTT. Translated, it gives CASSLGNRGSQPQHF. Using reference TRBV7-6 and TRBJ1-5 for the parts outside the CDR3, the full variable domain is GAGVSQSPRYKVTKRGQDVALRCDPISGHVSLYWYRQALGQGPEFLTYFNYEAQQDKSGLPNDRFSAERPEGSISTLTIQRTEQRDSAMYRCASSLGNRGSQPQHFGDGTRLSIL.

The chain is built from TRBV15 and TRBJ2-3; 7 positions match TRBD1. The CDR3 loop spans 12 amino acids. Trimming removed 8 bases from V and 6 bases from J; junction bases left unmatched: 5. The germline V gene encodes CDR1 LNHNV and CDR2 YYDKDF (reference sequence). CDR3 nucleotides: TGTGCCACCGGCAAACAGGGGGATACGCAGTATTTT. Its translation is CATGKQGDTQYF.

This clonotype was counted a few times. The chain is built from TRBV12-3 or TRBV12-4 and TRBJ1-2; D is unresolved. V lost 3 bases and J 6 bases, leaving 8 bases between the germline ends. CDR3 length: 12 amino acids. In DNA, the CDR3 is TGTGCCAGCAGTTTCGACACCAATGGCTACACCTTC. Translation: CASSFDTNGYTF.

The count of this clonotype is one. The junction shows a germline mismatch at one end, possibly a read error. The chain carries TRBV10-3 and TRBJ1-1; D remains unclear. This CDR3 comprises 14 residues. Germline-derived CDR1 and CDR2 are ENHRY and SYGVKD. The CDR3 region is CAVSEGLANTEAFF. The CDR3 bases are TGTGCCGTCAGTGAGGGATTGGCGAACACTGAAGCTTTCTTT.

The chain has TRBV9 and TRBJ2-7; D may correspond to TRBD1 or TRBD2 (5 bases each). The germline V and J ends were trimmed by 0 bases and 1 base, with 14 bases remaining between them. Germline V lookup: CDR1 SGDLS, CDR2 YYNGEE. There are 16 residues in the CDR3. This CDR3 is CASSVASQGPSYEQYF. Here the CDR3 DNA reads TGTGCCAGCAGCGTAGCTAGCCAGGGCCCGTCCTACGAGCAGTACTTC. The full variable domain, rest sourced from reference TRBV9 and TRBJ2-7, is DSGVTQTPKHLITATGQRVTLRCSPRSGDLSVYWYQQSLDQGLQFLIQYYNGEERAKGNILERFSAQQFPDLHSELNLSSLELGDSALYFCASSVASQGPSYEQYFGPGTRLTVT.

The table lists this clonotype with a few counts. The rearrangement joins TRBV7-2 to TRBJ2-3, with 8 nucleotides matching TRBD2. There are 15 residues in the CDR3. Trimming removed 1 base from V and 4 bases from J; junction bases left unmatched: 4. Looked up from germline, CDR1 is SGHTA and CDR2 is FQGNSA. This CDR3 reads CASSLDGLAADTQYF. CDR3 coding DNA: TGTGCCAGCAGCTTAGACGGACTAGCTGCAGATACGCAGTATTTT.

This clonotype was observed a handful of times. A junction boundary mismatches the germline segment, possibly from a read error. The chain combines TRBV9 with TRBJ1-2; D may be TRBD1 (5 bases). The CDR3 has 15 amino acids. CDR1 SGDLS and CDR2 YYNGEE come from the germline V gene. In DNA form, the CDR3 reads TGTGCCAGCACCGTAGACAGCGAAGGCCCCTATGGCTACACCTTC. Translated, it gives CASTVDSEGPYGYTF.

In the case of this clonotype: This clone may be a read error of a much larger clone one base away. The V gene is TRBV27, the J gene TRBJ2-1, with 9 bases identical to TRBD2. CDR1 is MNHEY and CDR2 is SMNVEV in the germline V gene (reference sequence). This CDR3 region has 14 residues. J gave up 10 bases and V 5 bases, and 9 bases lay outside the gene matches. CDR3 bases: TGTGCCAGCAGTCCTTGTGGCGGGGGGGCCGAGCAGTTCTTC. It encodes CASSPCGGGAEQFF.

This clonotype was recorded once. An end of the junction differs from the germline gene, which may be a read error. The CDR3 sequence: CASSRHKEQFF. The CDR3 bases are TGTGCCAGCAGCCGTCACAAGGAGCAGTTCTTC. The V and J genes are TRBV11-2 and TRBJ2-1; D uncertain. The CDR3 spans 11 residues. The germline V gene has CDR1 SGHAT and CDR2 FQNNGV.

This rearrangement joins TRBV24-1 to TRBJ2-5, with D perhaps matching TRBD1 (5 bases). V lost 3 bases and J lost 2, with 9 bases in between. This CDR3 comprises 14 residues. Germline V gives CDR1 KGHDR, CDR2 SFDVKD. The DNA of the CDR3 is TGTGCCACCAGTGATCCCGACAGACAAGAGACCCAGTACTTC. Translated: CATSDPDRQETQYF.

This clonotype was detected a few times. The rearrangement joins TRBV7-2 to TRBJ2-1; D gene uncertain. CDR1 and CDR2 from the germline V gene are SGHTA and FQGNSA. This CDR3 is 14 amino acids long. V lost 11 bases and J 1 base, leaving 15 bases between the germline ends. The CDR3 DNA is TGTGCCGGGGTTAGGGTTGCGTCCTACAATGAGCAGTTCTTC. It encodes CAGVRVASYNEQFF.

J is TRBJ1-2 and V is TRBV14; D unresolved. CDR3 length: 13 amino acids. The germline V gene encodes CDR1 SGHDN and CDR2 FVKESK. Trimming shortened V by 3 bases and J by 3 bases, and 8 bases separated the two germline ends. In nucleotides, the CDR3 is TGTGCCAGCAGCCAGTGGCAGGACTATGGCTACACCTTC. It yields the protein CASSQWQDYGYTF.

The rearrangement uses TRBV28 and TRBJ1-2, with D uncertain. The CDR3 spans 15 residues. Between the trimmed V and J ends, which lost 7 bases and 1 base, there was a span of 16 bases. CDR1 is MDHEN, CDR2 SYDVKM, per germline. The CDR3 DNA is TGTGCCAGCATGGAAACCGGCCCACTTAACTATGGCTACACCTTC. It codes for CASMETGPLNYGYTF.

The rearrangement uses TRBV20-1 and TRBJ1-2, with D possibly TRBD1 on 6 matching bases. Trimming stripped 3 bases from V and 2 bases from J, with 10 bases between. CDR1 is DFQATT and CDR2 is SNEGSKA in the germline V gene (reference sequence). This CDR3 is built from 13 residues. CDR3 in amino acids: CSASAGANYGYTF. The CDR3 nucleotides read TGCAGTGCTAGTGCAGGGGCCAACTATGGCTACACCTTC.

This clonotype was found a few times. The chain joins TRBV6-1 to TRBJ1-1; 9 positions match TRBD1. V shed 6 bases, J shed 4 bases, and the junction held 9 bases outside the gene matches. The CDR3 is 15 residues long. The germline gives CDR1 MNHNS, CDR2 SASEGT. The CDR3 loop reads CASSNPQGATTEAFF. CDR3 DNA: TGTGCCAGCAGCAATCCACAGGGGGCGACCACTGAAGCTTTCTTT.

This chain connects TRBV2 to TRBJ2-3; D not certain. Trimming pared 11 bases from V and 4 bases from J, leaving 10 bases between. In germline, CDR1 is SNHLY, CDR2 FYNNEI. CDR3 length: 11 amino acids. In nucleotides, the CDR3 is TGTGCCGCCGCTGGGGCAGATACGCAGTATTTT. Amino acid sequence: CAAAGADTQYF.